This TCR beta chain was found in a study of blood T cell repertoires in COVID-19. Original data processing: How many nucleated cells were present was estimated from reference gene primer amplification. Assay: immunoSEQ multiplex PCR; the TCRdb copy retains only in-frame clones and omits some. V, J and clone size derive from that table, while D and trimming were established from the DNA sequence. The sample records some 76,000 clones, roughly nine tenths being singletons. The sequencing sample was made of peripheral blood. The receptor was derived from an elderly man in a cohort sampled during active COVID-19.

The CDR3, as DNA: TGTGCCAGCTCACCATCCACCGGACAGGCTAACTATGGCTACACCTTC. Amino acid sequence: CASSPSTGQANYGYTF. The rearrangement uses TRBV18 and TRBJ1-2, with 7 positions matching TRBD1. Trimming removed 2 bases from V and 0 bases from J; junction bases left unmatched: 6. The CDR3 loop spans 16 amino acids. Per the germline V gene, CDR1 is KGHSH and CDR2 is LQKENI.